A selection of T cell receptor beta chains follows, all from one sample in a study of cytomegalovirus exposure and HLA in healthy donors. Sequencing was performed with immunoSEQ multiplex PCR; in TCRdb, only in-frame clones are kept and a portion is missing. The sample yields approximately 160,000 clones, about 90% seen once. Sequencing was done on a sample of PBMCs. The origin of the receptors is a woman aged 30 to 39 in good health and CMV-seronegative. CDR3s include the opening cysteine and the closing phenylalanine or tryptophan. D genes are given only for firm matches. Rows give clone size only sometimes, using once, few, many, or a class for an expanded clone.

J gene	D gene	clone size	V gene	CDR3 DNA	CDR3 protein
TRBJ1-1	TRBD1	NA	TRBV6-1	TGTGCCAGCAGTACCCGACAGGGTGTGAACACTGAAGCTTTCTTT	CASSTRQGVNTEAFF
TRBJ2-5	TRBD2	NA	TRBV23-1	TGCGCCAGCAGTCTGCGGGGGGAGGGGCAAGAGACCCAGTACTTC	CASSLRGEGQETQYF
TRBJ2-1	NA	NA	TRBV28	TGTGCCAGCAGTCTGGGAGGATTGGAGGGGAATGAGCAGTTCTTC	CASSLGGLEGNEQFF
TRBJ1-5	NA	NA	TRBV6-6	TGTGCCAGCAGCCCCGGGACACCCAATCAGCCCCAGCATTTT	CASSPGTPNQPQHF
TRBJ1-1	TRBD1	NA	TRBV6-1	TGTGCCAGCAGGGGGGGACAGTACACTGAAGCTTTCTTT	CASRGGQYTEAFF
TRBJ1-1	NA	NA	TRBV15	TGTGCCACCAGCAGGACAGGAAGGGACACTGAAGCTTTCTTT	CATSRTGRDTEAFF
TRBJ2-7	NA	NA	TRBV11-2	TGTGCCAGCAGCTTAGCACAGGGCTACGAGCAGTACTTC	CASSLAQGYEQYF
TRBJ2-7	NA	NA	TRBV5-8	TGTGCCAGCAGCTGGGGGATAGGGTTCTACGAGCAGTACTTC	CASSWGIGFYEQYF
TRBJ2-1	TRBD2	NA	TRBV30	TGTGCCTGGAGTCCAACGGGGGGGGGCTTAGGTGAGCAGTTCTTC	CAWSPTGGGLGEQFF
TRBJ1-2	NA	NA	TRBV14	TGTGCCAGCAGCCAAGGAGGGGGACCCCTTGGCTACACCTTC	CASSQGGGPLGYTF
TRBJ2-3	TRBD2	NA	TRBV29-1	TGCAGCGCTACTAGCGGGGATACGCAGTATTTT	CSATSGDTQYF
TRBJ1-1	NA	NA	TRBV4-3	TGCGCCAGCAGCCAAGGAAGGGGCGCGGATGAAGCTTTCTTT	CASSQGRGADEAFF
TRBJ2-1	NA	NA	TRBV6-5	TGTGCCAGCAGTTTTTTGGGGGACAATGAGCAGTTCTTC	CASSFLGDNEQFF
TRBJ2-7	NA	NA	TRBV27	TGTGCCAGCAGTCCACGGGGCTGGGGGGAGGTGCAGTACTTC	CASSPRGWGEVQYF
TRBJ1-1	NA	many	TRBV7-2	TGTGCCAGCAGCCCTCGCCCGACAGGTTCTGGCACTGAAGCTTTCTTT	CASSPRPTGSGTEAFF
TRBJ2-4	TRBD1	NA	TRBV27	TGTGCCAGCAGTTCACTGGACAGGCAAAACATTCAGTACTTC	CASSSLDRQNIQYF